Listed below are T cell receptor beta chains from one sample, sequenced in a study of T-cell memory formation after mild COVID-19. TCRdb recomputed calls from the 5' RACE reads with MiXCR, one row per CDR3 protein. This sample carries tens of thousands of distinct CDR3 sequences, 7.3% of them seen once, and the ten largest clones take 1.4% to 1.5%. Material: PBMCs or a T cell subset sorted from them (not recorded which). These receptors originate from a man between 18 and 35 years old who had mild COVID-19 (a few samples of this study predate the infection). Cell type and time point are not known. CDR3s include the opening cysteine and the closing phenylalanine or tryptophan. A D gene is named only where the DNA matches it firmly. The size field is filled for only some rows; it gives once, few, many or a size class.

D gene,clone size,V gene,J gene,CDR3 protein,CDR3 DNA
NA,few,TRBV7-9,TRBJ2-3,CASSSRGIHTDTQYF,TGTGCCAGCAGTTCACGGGGGATTCACACAGATACGCAGTATTTT
NA,NA,TRBV5-4,TRBJ1-2,CASSATGYYTF,TGTGCCAGCAGCGCCACAGGGTACTACACCTTC
NA,many,TRBV5-1,TRBJ2-1,CASSLEGGEQFF,TGCGCCAGCAGCTTGGAAGGGGGTGAGCAGTTCTTC
NA,NA,TRBV5-1,TRBJ1-2,CASSFGAGQGNGYTF,TGCGCCAGCAGCTTTGGCGCAGGGCAAGGAAATGGCTACACCTTC
TRBD1,medium-sized,TRBV20-1,TRBJ2-3,CSASEPDRGADTQYF,TGCAGTGCTAGCGAACCCGACAGGGGCGCAGATACGCAGTATTTT
TRBD1,NA,TRBV7-8,TRBJ2-2,CASRTGQPTGELFF,TGTGCCAGCAGAACGGGACAGCCGACCGGGGAGCTGTTTTTT
NA,NA,TRBV7-2,TRBJ1-2,CASTPWGVDYGYTF,TGTGCCAGCACCCCATGGGGGGTTGACTATGGCTACACCTTC
TRBD1,NA,TRBV18,TRBJ2-5,CASSPVEQGARETQYF,TGTGCCAGCTCACCAGTGGAACAGGGGGCGCGAGAGACCCAGTACTTC
NA,few,TRBV4-1,TRBJ2-1,CASSQDRQLYNEQFF,TGCGCCAGCAGCCAAGATCGACAGCTTTACAATGAGCAGTTCTTC
NA,NA,TRBV20-1,TRBJ1-2,CSATRPLAGYTF,TGCAGTGCTACCCGGCCACTGGCCGGCTACACCTTC
NA,many,TRBV29-1,TRBJ2-3,CSVEEGAVTDTQYF,TGCAGCGTTGAAGAAGGGGCAGTCACAGATACGCAGTATTTT
NA,NA,TRBV3-1,TRBJ1-1,CASSQDLKGDTEAFF,TGTGCCAGCAGCCAAGATTTAAAGGGGGACACTGAAGCTTTCTTT
NA,few,TRBV7-9,TRBJ1-6,CASSPPTPFSPLHF,TGTGCCAGCAGCCCTCCTACTCCCTTTTCACCCCTCCACTTT
NA,NA,TRBV28,TRBJ1-4,CASSPIQYIKLFF,TGTGCCAGCAGCCCAATTCAGTATATAAAACTGTTTTTT
TRBD2,NA,TRBV20-1,TRBJ2-3,CSASLAGDRTDTQYF,TGCAGTGCTAGCCTAGCGGGGGACCGGACAGATACGCAGTATTTT
NA,NA,TRBV5-1,TRBJ1-6,CASSLYLANSPLHF,TGCGCCAGCAGCTTGTACCTTGCTAATTCACCCCTCCACTTT
TRBD1,NA,TRBV18,TRBJ1-5,CASSPGQGGQNRNQPQHF,TGTGCCAGCTCCCCCGGACAGGGTGGGCAAAATAGAAATCAGCCCCAGCATTTT
NA,many,TRBV5-1,TRBJ2-1,CASRDRPDRFSYNEQFF,TGCGCCAGCAGAGACCGCCCTGACAGGTTCTCCTACAATGAGCAGTTCTTC
NA,few,TRBV6-6,TRBJ1-2,CASLPGQNYGYTF,TGTGCCAGCTTGCCGGGCCAGAATTATGGCTACACCTTC
TRBD1,few,TRBV3-1,TRBJ1-2,CASSQGTGNYGYTF,TGTGCCAGCAGCCAAGGGACAGGGAACTATGGCTACACCTTC
TRBD1,many,TRBV7-9,TRBJ2-6,CASSGRDRGNPGANVLTF,TGTGCCAGCAGCGGAAGGGACAGGGGGAACCCTGGGGCCAACGTCCTGACTTTC
NA,few,TRBV7-2,TRBJ2-3,CASSSFTDTQYF,TGTGCCAGCAGCTCGTTCACAGATACGCAGTATTTT
NA,NA,TRBV12-3/TRBV12-4,TRBJ2-3,CASSLYRADTQYF,TGTGCCAGCAGTTTATATCGGGCAGATACGCAGTATTTT
TRBD1,few,TRBV9,TRBJ2-7,CASSASKTGGLYEQYF,TGTGCCAGCAGCGCATCGAAGACAGGGGGGCTCTACGAGCAGTACTTC
TRBD1,few,TRBV20-1,TRBJ1-5,CSAPDRKRGNQPQHF,TGCAGTGCACCGGACAGGAAACGTGGCAATCAGCCCCAGCATTTT
TRBD1,NA,TRBV5-1,TRBJ1-4,CASSTGQGSEKLFF,TGCGCCAGCAGCACCGGACAGGGAAGCGAAAAACTGTTTTTT
NA,NA,TRBV20-1,TRBJ2-7,CSAWRSSSYEQYF,TGCAGTGCTTGGCGTAGTAGCTCCTACGAGCAGTACTTC
NA,NA,TRBV20-1,TRBJ2-5,CSARVQGLETQYF,TGCAGTGCTAGGGTCCAAGGACTAGAGACCCAGTACTTC
NA,few,TRBV29-1,TRBJ2-3,CSVEEADRRGDTQYF,TGCAGCGTCGAGGAGGCGGACAGGAGGGGAGATACGCAGTATTTT
TRBD2,many,TRBV11-2,TRBJ2-3,CASKPGGATDTQYF,TGTGCCAGCAAACCCGGGGGGGCCACAGATACGCAGTATTTT
TRBD1,NA,TRBV11-1,TRBJ2-3,CASSSRTGVRVTQYF,TGTGCCAGCAGCTCCAGGACAGGGGTTCGTGTTACGCAGTATTTT
TRBD1,medium-sized,TRBV7-2,TRBJ1-1,CASSYRQGTEAFF,TGTGCCAGCAGCTACCGACAGGGCACTGAAGCTTTCTTT
TRBD1,NA,TRBV4-1,TRBJ2-2,CASSQGQGQTGELFF,TGCGCCAGCAGCCAAGGACAGGGGCAGACCGGGGAGCTGTTTTTT
NA,NA,TRBV20-1,TRBJ2-5,CSARDFRRQPQETQYF,TGCAGTGCTAGAGATTTTAGGAGACAACCCCAAGAGACCCAGTACTTC
NA,few,TRBV6-6,TRBJ2-1,CASSYDSTMKQFF,TGTGCCAGCAGTTACGATTCCACAATGAAGCAGTTCTTC
NA,few,TRBV14,TRBJ1-5,CASSQQIGQPQHF,TGTGCCAGCAGCCAACAGATAGGGCAGCCCCAGCATTTT
NA,NA,TRBV2,TRBJ1-1,CASNPGQQNTEAFF,TGTGCCAGCAACCCCGGTCAGCAGAACACTGAAGCTTTCTTT
NA,many,TRBV3-1,TRBJ1-1,CASSQDGTFSEAFF,TGTGCCAGCAGCCAGGACGGCACTTTTTCTGAAGCTTTCTTT
NA,few,TRBV6-1,TRBJ2-3,CASSRGKILQGDTQYF,TGTGCCAGCAGTCGCGGAAAGATACTCCAAGGAGATACGCAGTATTTT
NA,few,TRBV24-1,TRBJ1-4,CATSELGEKLFF,TGTGCCACCAGTGAACTGGGTGAAAAACTGTTTTTT
NA,NA,TRBV4-3,TRBJ2-3,CASSQDKGTDTQYF,TGCGCCAGCAGCCAAGATAAGGGGACAGATACGCAGTATTTT
NA,few,TRBV20-1,TRBJ1-6,CSARVPSGAQRSPLHF,TGCAGTGCTAGAGTCCCATCAGGGGCGCAAAGGTCACCCCTCCACTTT
TRBD1,few,TRBV6-5,TRBJ1-1,CASRTWHQGQGAEAFF,TGTGCCAGCAGGACTTGGCACCAGGGGCAGGGGGCTGAAGCTTTCTTT
NA,NA,TRBV7-2,TRBJ1-2,CASSSNPGFGGYTF,TGTGCCAGCAGCTCCAACCCAGGGTTTGGAGGCTACACCTTC
TRBD1,few,TRBV24-1,TRBJ2-1,CATSDNSEGAREQFF,TGTGCCACCAGTGATAATTCAGAGGGGGCTAGGGAGCAGTTCTTC
TRBD2,many,TRBV12-3/TRBV12-4,TRBJ2-3,CASSPGLAVDTQYF,TGTGCCAGCAGCCCGGGACTAGCCGTAGATACGCAGTATTTT
NA,many,TRBV7-7,TRBJ2-2,CASSAQVSGELFF,TGTGCTAGCAGCGCCCAGGTATCCGGGGAGCTGTTTTTT
TRBD1,many,TRBV7-9,TRBJ1-1,CASSFGTGFLDTEAFF,TGTGCCAGCAGCTTCGGGACAGGTTTCTTGGACACTGAAGCTTTCTTT